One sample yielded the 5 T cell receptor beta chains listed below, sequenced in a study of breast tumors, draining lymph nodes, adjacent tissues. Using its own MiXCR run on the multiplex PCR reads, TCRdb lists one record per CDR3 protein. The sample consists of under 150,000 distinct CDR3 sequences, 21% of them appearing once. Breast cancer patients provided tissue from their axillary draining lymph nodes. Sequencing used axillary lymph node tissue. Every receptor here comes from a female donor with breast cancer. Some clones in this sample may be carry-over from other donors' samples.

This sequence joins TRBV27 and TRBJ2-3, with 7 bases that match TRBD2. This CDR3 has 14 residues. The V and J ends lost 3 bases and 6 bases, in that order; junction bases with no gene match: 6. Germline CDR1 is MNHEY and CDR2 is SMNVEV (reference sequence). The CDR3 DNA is TGTGCCAGCAGTTTTGGCGGGAGCTCCGATACGCAGTATTTT. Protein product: CASSFGGSSDTQYF.

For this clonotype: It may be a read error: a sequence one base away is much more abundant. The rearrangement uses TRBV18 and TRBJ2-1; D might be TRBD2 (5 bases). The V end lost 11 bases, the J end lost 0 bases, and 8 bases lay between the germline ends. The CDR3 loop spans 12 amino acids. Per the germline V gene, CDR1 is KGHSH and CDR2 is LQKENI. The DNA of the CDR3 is TGTGCCGTAGGGAGCTCCTACAATGAGCAGTTCTTC. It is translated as CAVGSSYNEQFF.

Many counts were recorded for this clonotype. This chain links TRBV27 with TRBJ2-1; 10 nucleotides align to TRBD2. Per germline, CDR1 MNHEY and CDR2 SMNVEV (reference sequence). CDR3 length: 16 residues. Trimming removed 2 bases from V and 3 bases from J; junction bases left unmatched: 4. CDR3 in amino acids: CASSLIGLAVYNEQFF. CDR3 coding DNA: TGTGCCAGCAGTTTAATAGGACTAGCGGTCTACAATGAGCAGTTCTTC.

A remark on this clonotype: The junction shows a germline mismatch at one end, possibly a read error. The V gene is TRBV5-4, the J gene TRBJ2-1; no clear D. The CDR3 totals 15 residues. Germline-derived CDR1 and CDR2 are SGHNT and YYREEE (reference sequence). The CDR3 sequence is CASSLDRSSYNEQLF. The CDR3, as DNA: TGTGCCAGCAGCTTGGACAGAAGCTCCTACAATGAGCAGCTCTTC.

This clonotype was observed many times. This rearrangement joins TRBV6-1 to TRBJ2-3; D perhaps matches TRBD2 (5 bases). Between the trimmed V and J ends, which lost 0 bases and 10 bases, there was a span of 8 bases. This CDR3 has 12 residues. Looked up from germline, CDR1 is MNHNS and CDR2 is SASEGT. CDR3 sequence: CASSEAGMAQYF. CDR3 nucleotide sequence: TGTGCCAGCAGTGAAGCCGGGATGGCGCAGTATTTT.